The 8 T cell receptor beta chains given below trace back to one sample, sequenced in a study of shared clonotypes between healthy human individuals. Libraries were prepared by immunoSEQ multiplex PCR; TCRdb keeps only in-frame clonotypes and omits some of them. Of about 2.4 million clones in the sample, more than 85% were seen once. The sequencing sample was made of naive CD4+ T cells from PBMCs. Subset denoted: CD45RA+ positively selected. All receptors derive from a young man in good health. Some clones in this sample may be carry-over from other donors' samples.

CDR3 sequence (DNA): TGTGCCAGCAACAGTTTCCCCGGGGAAAAACTGTTTTTT. Amino acids: CASNSFPGEKLFF. The chain joins TRBV2 to TRBJ1-4; D not certain. The V end was cut by 7 bases, the J end by 8 bases, with 14 bases between. The CDR3 covers 13 residues. Germline V lookup: CDR1 SNHLY, CDR2 FYNNEI.

The count of this clone is one. V gene TRBV25-1 combines with J gene TRBJ1-2; no clear D gene. CDR1 and CDR2 (germline): MGHDK, SYGVNS. CDR3 length equals 15 residues. The V and J ends lost 2 bases and 2 bases respectively, with 12 bases between them. The CDR3 nucleotides read TGTGCCAGCAGTGAACATAATGCAGGCAACTATGGCTACACCTTC. It translates to CASSEHNAGNYGYTF.

This chain connects TRBV7-9 to TRBJ2-2; D call uncertain. The CDR3 is made up of 12 amino acids. The germline V gene encodes CDR1 SEHNR and CDR2 FQNEAQ (reference sequence). V gave up 5 bases and J gave up 6 bases, with 7 bases separating them. This chain's CDR3 is CASSPWSGELFF. The CDR3 nucleotides are TGTGCCAGCAGCCCCTGGTCCGGGGAGCTGTTTTTT.

This chain connects TRBV10-3 to TRBJ1-3; TRBD1 is a possible D gene (5 bases). Trimming shortened V by 5 bases and J by 0 bases, and 14 bases separated the two germline ends. This CDR3 region has 16 residues. CDR1 and CDR2 from the germline V gene are ENHRY and SYGVKD. The CDR3 region has the DNA TGTGCCATCAGTTTCGACAGACTCAACTCTGGAAACACCATATATTTT. Its protein product is CAISFDRLNSGNTIYF.

This chain joins TRBV27 and TRBJ2-3; 8 bases align to TRBD2. Germline CDR1 and CDR2: MNHEY and SMNVEV (reference sequence). CDR3 length: 15 residues. V shed 3 bases, J shed 4 bases, and the junction held 6 bases outside the gene matches. Written as DNA, the CDR3 is TGTGCCAGCAGTTTCGGGAGGGCGGGATCAGATACGCAGTATTTT. Protein: CASSFGRAGSDTQYF.

The V gene is TRBV5-4, the J gene TRBJ2-4, with a possible D match to TRBD1 (5 bases). Germline V gene sequence: CDR1 SGHNT, CDR2 YYREEE (reference sequence). This CDR3 comprises 15 residues. With 3 bases removed from V and 0 bases from J, the gap between germline ends came to 10 bases. As DNA, the CDR3 is TGTGCCAGCAGCTCCCAGACAGAAGCCAAAAACATTCAGTACTTC. Residues: CASSSQTEAKNIQYF.

V and J are TRBV19 and TRBJ1-4, with TRBD1 matching 10 bases. The J segment lost 3 bases and the V segment lost 10 bases, leaving 5 bases of the junction unmatched. Germline loops: CDR1 LNHDA, CDR2 SQIVND (reference sequence). The CDR3 loop spans 14 amino acids. This CDR3 reads CAIGTGVSNEKLFF. CDR3 DNA: TGTGCCATCGGGACAGGGGTGTCTAATGAAAAACTGTTTTTT.

J is TRBJ2-2 and V is TRBV19; D call uncertain. From germline, CDR1 is LNHDA and CDR2 SQIVND (reference sequence). CDR3 size: 13 residues. The germline V and J ends were trimmed by 10 bases and 1 base, with 10 bases remaining between them. The CDR3: CATLSRNTGELFF. CDR3 DNA sequence: TGTGCCACTCTATCACGGAACACCGGGGAGCTGTTTTTT.